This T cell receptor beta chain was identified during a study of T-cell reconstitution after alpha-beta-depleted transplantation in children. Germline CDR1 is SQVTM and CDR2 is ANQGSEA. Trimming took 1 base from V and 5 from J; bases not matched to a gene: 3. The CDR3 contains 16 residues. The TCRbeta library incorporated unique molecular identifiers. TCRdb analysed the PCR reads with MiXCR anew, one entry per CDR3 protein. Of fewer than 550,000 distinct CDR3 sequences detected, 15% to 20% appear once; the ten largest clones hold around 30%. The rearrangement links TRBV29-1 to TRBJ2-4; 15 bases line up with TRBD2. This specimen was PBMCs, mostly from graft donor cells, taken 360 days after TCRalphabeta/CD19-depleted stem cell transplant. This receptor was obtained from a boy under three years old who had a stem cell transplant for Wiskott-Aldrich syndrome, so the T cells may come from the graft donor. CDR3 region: CSVEGGLAGGQNIQYF. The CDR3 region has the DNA TGCAGCGTTGAAGGGGGACTAGCGGGAGGCCAAAACATTCAGTACTTC. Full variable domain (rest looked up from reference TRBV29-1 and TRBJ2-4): SAVISQKPSRDICQRGTSLTIQCQVDSQVTMMFWYRQQPGQSLTLIATANQGSEATYESGFVIDKFPISRPNLTFSTLTVSNMSPEDSSIYLCSVEGGLAGGQNIQYFGAGTRLSVL.